This T cell receptor beta chain was obtained from a study of blood T cell repertoires in COVID-19. On the study more broadly: Sample material is recorded as cDNA or gDNA derived from T cells, B-cell-depleted T cells, or PBMCs.

J lost 0 bases, V lost 5 bases, and 8 bases had no gene match. The CDR3 covers 16 residues. Germline-derived CDR1 and CDR2 are LGHDT and YNNKEL (reference sequence). Source study methods: Nucleated cell counts were estimated from reference gene primer amplification. Sequencing was performed with immunoSEQ multiplex PCR; in TCRdb, only in-frame clones are kept and a portion is missing. D and trimming come from the DNA, and the V and J calls and clone size come from that table. The profile shows about 150,000 clones, approximately 90% of them singletons. The clonotype originates from a man aged 45-65 years who had recovered from COVID-19. This chain connects TRBV3-1 (or the pseudogene TRBV3-2) to TRBJ2-5; TRBD2 aligns across 8 bases. The material sequenced was peripheral blood. CDR3 residues: CASSFGRGGNQETQYF. For the CDR3, the DNA is TGTGCCAGCAGCTTCGGGAGGGGGGGTAACCAAGAGACCCAGTACTTC.